Below, 24 T cell receptor beta chains from the same sample are listed, as sequenced in a study of T cells after yellow fever vaccination. TCRdb re-derived calls from the 5' RACE reads in MiXCR, one entry per CDR3 protein. The sample lists just under 600,000 distinct CDR3 sequences; approximately 13% were seen once. Sample: PBMCs, taken on the day of the yellow fever booster vaccination. The origin of the receptors is a man aged 25-45 years who received the YFV17D yellow fever vaccine.

This chain connects TRBV2 to TRBJ2-5; unclear D gene. Trimming pared 6 bases from V and 2 bases from J, leaving 10 bases between. Germline V CDR1 and CDR2: SNHLY, FYNNEI. The CDR3 sequence is 13 residues long. CDR3 in amino acids: CASRTSRQETQYF. The CDR3 coding sequence is TGTGCCAGCAGGACAAGCCGTCAAGAGACCCAGTACTTC.

This clonotype was seen only a few times. This chain links TRBV20-1 with TRBJ2-1; no clear D gene. Between the trimmed V and J ends, which lost 3 bases and 0 bases, there was a span of 12 bases. CDR1 and CDR2 (germline): DFQATT, SNEGSKA (reference sequence). The CDR3 spans 15 residues. CDR3 amino acids: CSASESLSSYNEQFF. Written as DNA, the CDR3 is TGCAGTGCTAGCGAGTCCCTGAGCTCCTACAATGAGCAGTTCTTC.

This sequence joins TRBV7-9 and TRBJ2-1; perhaps TRBD2 as D (6 bases). Germline values: CDR1 SEHNR, CDR2 FQNEAQ (reference sequence). Trimming removed 3 bases from V and 3 bases from J, with 12 bases in between. The CDR3 has 15 amino acids. The CDR3 here is CASSLRGAHYNEQFF. CDR3 bases: TGTGCCAGCAGCTTGCGCGGGGCTCACTACAATGAGCAGTTCTTC.

The genes are TRBV7-2 and TRBJ2-1; TRBD2 matches at 13 bases. Germline V CDR1 and CDR2: SGHTA, FQGNSA. CDR3 length: 15 residues. Trimming removed 5 bases from V and 9 bases from J; junction bases left unmatched: 7. The CDR3 bases are TGTGCCAGCAGCCGGACTAGCGGGAGTCGCCCTGAGCAGTTCTTC. Protein product: CASSRTSGSRPEQFF.

V gene TRBV5-1 combines with J gene TRBJ1-2, with D hard to call. The V end was cut by 0 bases, the J end by 7 bases, with 16 bases between. This CDR3 has 15 amino acids. Germline V gene data show CDR1 as SGHRS and CDR2 as YFSETQ. CDR3 sequence reads: CASSLDGVPTPGYTF. The CDR3 nucleotides are TGCGCCAGCAGCTTGGATGGGGTCCCGACTCCTGGCTACACCTTC. The whole variable domain, remainder taken from reference TRBV5-1 and TRBJ1-2, is KAGVTQTPRYLIKTRGQQVTLSCSPISGHRSVSWYQQTPGQGLQFLFEYFSETQRNKGNFPGRFSGRQFSNSRSEMNVSTLELGDSALYLCASSLDGVPTPGYTFGSGTRLTVV.

This clonotype was counted a single time. The chain recombines TRBV20-1 with TRBJ2-7; D is unresolved. The V gene's germline CDR1 is DFQATT and CDR2 SNEGSKA (reference sequence). Trimming stripped 3 bases from V and 0 bases from J, with 6 bases between. The CDR3 loop spans 12 amino acids. CDR3 amino acids: CSASASSYEQYF. The CDR3 DNA is TGCAGTGCTAGCGCGAGCTCCTACGAGCAGTACTTC.

The V gene is TRBV9, the J gene TRBJ2-2, with 14 bases matching TRBD2. Per the germline V gene, CDR1 is SGDLS and CDR2 is YYNGEE. The CDR3 totals 19 residues. V was clipped by 4 bases and J by 4 bases; unmatched bases: 12. CDR3 nucleotides: TGTGCCAGCAGCAAACGCCTCGGGACTAGCGGGAGTGGCACCGGGGAGCTGTTTTTT. Translated: CASSKRLGTSGSGTGELFF.

The chain recombines TRBV2 with TRBJ2-3, with D maybe TRBD2 (6 bases). The V and J ends lost 7 bases and 3 bases respectively, with 20 bases between them. The CDR3 is made up of 16 amino acids. Germline V gene data show CDR1 as SNHLY and CDR2 as FYNNEI. The CDR3 bases are TGTGCCAGCACCTCAAATGGGGGGTTAGGTACAGATACGCAGTATTTT. It is translated as CASTSNGGLGTDTQYF.

The sample holds a few counts of this clonotype. The chain carries TRBV7-9 and TRBJ2-3, with D perhaps TRBD2 (6 bases). Germline V gene lookup returns CDR1 SEHNR and CDR2 FQNEAQ (reference sequence). V was pared by 8 bases and J by 6 bases, with 24 bases between. The CDR3 contains 16 residues. The CDR3 DNA is TGTGCCAGCGGGGGGTCCCTGCTATCACGTACGGATACGCAGTATTTT. Its translation: CASGGSLLSRTDTQYF. Full variable domain (rest looked up from reference TRBV7-9 and TRBJ2-3): DTGVSQNPRHKITKRGQNVTFRCDPISEHNRLYWYRQTLGQGPEFLTYFQNEAQLEKSRLLSDRFSAERPKGSFSTLEIQRTEQGDSAMYLCASGGSLLSRTDTQYFGPGTRLTVL.

V usage is TRBV7-2 and J usage is TRBJ1-4, with D hard to call. Germline CDR1 reads SGHTA; CDR2 reads FQGNSA. This CDR3 has 13 amino acids. The V and J ends lost 0 bases and 3 bases respectively, with 2 bases between them. DNA for the CDR3: TGTGCCAGCAGCTTAGCGGCTAATGAAAAACTGTTTTTT. Translation: CASSLAANEKLFF.

A few counts support this clonotype. Its ends do not fully match the called genes, so a read error is possible. V usage is TRBV2 and J usage is TRBJ2-3; D possibly corresponds to TRBD2 (5 bases). The CDR3 runs to 14 residues. Germline lookup yields CDR1 SNHLY and CDR2 FYNNEI. The CDR3 loop is CASREAASTDTQYF. CDR3 coding DNA: TGTGCCAGCAGGGAAGCGGCAAGCACAGATACGCAGTATTTT.

This clonotype showed up just a few times. This sequence joins TRBV12-3 or TRBV12-4 and TRBJ1-5; 8 positions match TRBD1. The CDR3 covers 15 residues. V trimming: 5 bases; J trimming: 2 bases; junction bases outside the gene matches: 5. In DNA form, the CDR3 reads TGTGCCAGCAGTCCCCAGGGGGCTGGCAATCAGCCCCAGCATTTT. Amino acids: CASSPQGAGNQPQHF.

About this clonotype: Compared with germline, one end of the junction differs, possibly owing to a read error. The chain recombines TRBV24-1 with TRBJ2-7; 9 bases agree with TRBD1. Germline-derived CDR1 and CDR2 are KGHDR and SFDVKD. The CDR3 totals 16 residues. The DNA of the CDR3 is TGTTCCACCAGTGGTTTACCGGGACAGGGAAGGAACGAGCAGTACTTC. Translated, it gives CSTSGLPGQGRNEQYF.

This clonotype was counted only a few times. This chain uses TRBV15 with TRBJ2-5, with D perhaps matching TRBD2 (5 bases). CDR1 is LNHNV and CDR2 is YYDKDF in the germline V gene (reference sequence). This CDR3 has 15 amino acids. The germline V and J ends were trimmed by 3 bases and 4 bases, with 15 bases remaining between them. The CDR3: CATSRQGAVGETQYF. As DNA, the CDR3 is TGTGCCACCAGCAGGCAAGGAGCGGTTGGAGAGACCCAGTACTTC.

The J gene is TRBJ2-5, the V gene TRBV5-1; 9 nucleotides match TRBD1. V gave up 4 bases and J gave up 1 base; unmatched junction bases: 5. The germline V gene has CDR1 SGHRS and CDR2 YFSETQ. The CDR3 length is 15 residues. The CDR3 is CASSTGQGSQETQYF. CDR3 in DNA: TGCGCCAGCAGCACCGGACAGGGGTCCCAAGAGACCCAGTACTTC.

This clonotype was detected only a few times. The chain is built from TRBV27 and TRBJ2-7; 9 positions match TRBD1. In germline, CDR1 is MNHEY, CDR2 SMNVEV (reference sequence). V was clipped by 6 bases and J by 2 bases; unmatched bases: 11. This CDR3 contains 16 residues. CDR3 loop: CASSTADRGIPYEQYF. The CDR3 nucleotides read TGTGCCAGCAGCACTGCAGACAGGGGGATTCCCTACGAGCAGTACTTC.

The gene calls are TRBV5-4 and TRBJ2-4; 8 bases are a match to TRBD2. Germline assignment: CDR1 SGHNT and CDR2 YYREEE (reference sequence). V gave up 4 bases and J gave up 8 bases; unmatched junction bases: 8. This CDR3 is 14 amino acids long. CDR3 region: CASSGGSGRDIQYF. The CDR3 bases are TGTGCCAGCAGCGGGGGGAGCGGGAGAGACATTCAGTACTTC.

V and J are TRBV3-1 and TRBJ2-1; D not certain. CDR3 length: 17 amino acids. Looked up from germline, CDR1 is LGHDT and CDR2 is YNNKEL (reference sequence). The ends were cut back, 0 bases at V and 5 bases at J, with 17 bases in the middle. The CDR3 reads CASSQEGLWALDNEQFF. CDR3 nucleotide sequence: TGTGCCAGCAGCCAAGAAGGATTGTGGGCCTTAGACAATGAGCAGTTCTTC.

This clonotype appeared a few times. The chain uses TRBV10-3 and TRBJ1-5; D not resolved. This CDR3 spans 13 amino acids. V was cut by 3 bases and J by 7 bases, with 10 bases left in between. Germline loops: CDR1 ENHRY, CDR2 SYGVKD. The CDR3 nucleotides read TGTGCCATCAGTGACACCCAGGTCCAGCCCCAGCATTTT. Its protein is CAISDTQVQPQHF.

This clonotype occurred a few times. CDR3 nucleotide sequence: TGTGCCAGCAGTCTTACCCCGACTAGCGGGCCCATAAAGCAGTTCTTC. Translation: CASSLTPTSGPIKQFF. The chain uses TRBV2 and TRBJ2-1, with 10 bases lining up with TRBD2. Unmatched junction bases numbered 15, after V lost 5 bases and J lost 11 bases. CDR3 length: 16 residues. CDR1 SNHLY and CDR2 FYNNEI come from the germline V gene.

With regard to this clonotype: One end of the junction does not line up with germline, which may come from a read error. This sequence joins TRBV3-1 and TRBJ2-7, with 7 nucleotides matching TRBD2. This CDR3 is built from 15 residues. CDR1 LGHDT and CDR2 YNNKEL come from the germline V gene (reference sequence). CDR3 in amino acids: CASCQDPGGTYEQYF. The DNA of the CDR3 is TGTGCCAGCTGCCAAGATCCCGGGGGGACCTACGAGCAGTACTTC.

This clonotype was counted ten times or more. The V gene is TRBV12-3 or TRBV12-4, the J gene TRBJ1-1; TRBD1 agrees at 9 bases. V lost 6 bases to trimming and J lost 4 bases; unmatched junction nucleotides: 9. This CDR3 contains 15 residues. For the CDR3, the DNA is TGTGCCAGCAGCCGTGGACAGGGGTTGGGCACTGAAGCTTTCTTT. Its translation is CASSRGQGLGTEAFF.

This clonotype was seen only a few times. The V and J genes are TRBV6-2 or TRBV6-3 and TRBJ2-5; D possibly corresponds to TRBD2 (6 bases). The CDR3 is 13 amino acids. The V end was cut by 6 bases, the J end by 5 bases, with 13 bases between. Germline V CDR1 and CDR2: MNHEY, SVGEGT. The CDR3 region is CASRRELGETQYF. The CDR3 DNA follows: TGTGCCAGCAGACGGGAGCTTGGGGAGACCCAGTACTTC.

This clonotype was counted a few times. This CDR3 is CASSPRPSWVSGDTQYF. In DNA, the CDR3 is TGTGCCAGCAGCCCTAGGCCCTCGTGGGTTTCGGGGGATACGCAGTATTTT. V gene TRBV7-8 combines with J gene TRBJ2-3; a possible D gene is TRBD2 (5 bases). Germline V gene sequence: CDR1 SGHVS, CDR2 FQNEAQ. The V and J ends lost 5 bases and 6 bases respectively, with 24 bases between them. This CDR3 contains 17 residues.